The rows below give T cell receptor beta chains drawn from one sample of a study of T-cell reconstitution after alpha-beta-depleted transplantation in children. TCRdb fed the PCR reads into MiXCR, producing one record per CDR3 protein. The sample shows under 5,500 distinct CDR3 sequences, around 23% of them seen only once. The specimen comprised PBMCs, mostly from graft donor cells, sampled 60 days after TCRalphabeta/CD19-depleted stem cell transplant. Receptor source: a boy under two years old who had a stem cell transplant for SCID, so the T cells may come from the graft donor. CDR3s include the opening cysteine and the closing phenylalanine or tryptophan. The order of the fields is D gene, V gene, clone size, J gene, CDR3 DNA, CDR3 protein. The D gene is left open where the match is weak. Expanded clones are given a class, and other clones once, few, many or no size at all.

D: TRBD2; V: TRBV7-9; size: few; J: TRBJ2-3; DNA: TGTGCCAGCAGTCGTAGGCGGGGGACAGATACGCAGTATTTT; CDR3: CASSRRRGTDTQYF
D: -; V: TRBV3-1; size: medium-sized; J: TRBJ1-5; DNA: TGTGCCAGCAGCCGACAGGCGAATAGCAATCAGCCCCAGCATTTT; CDR3: CASSRQANSNQPQHF
D: TRBD1; V: TRBV28; size: -; J: TRBJ2-1; DNA: TGTGCCAGCCAGGCCGGGACAGGGGCCGAGAATGAGCAGTTCTTC; CDR3: CASQAGTGAENEQFF
D: -; V: TRBV7-6; size: medium-sized; J: TRBJ2-5; DNA: TGTGCCAGCAGCTTAGGGCCGCGAAAAGAGACCCAGTACTTC; CDR3: CASSLGPRKETQYF
D: -; V: TRBV20-1; size: -; J: TRBJ2-5; DNA: TGCAGTGGGAGGACTACACAAGAGACCCAGTACTTC; CDR3: CSGRTTQETQYF
D: TRBD1; V: TRBV7-9; size: medium-sized; J: TRBJ2-1; DNA: TGTGCCAGCAGCTTATTTGCAGGGGGCTACAATGAGCAGTTCTTC; CDR3: CASSLFAGGYNEQFF
D: -; V: TRBV29-1; size: many; J: TRBJ2-3; DNA: TGCAGCGTTGAAGATCCGGCAGATACGCAGTATTTT; CDR3: CSVEDPADTQYF
D: TRBD1; V: TRBV7-9; size: once; J: TRBJ1-1; DNA: TGTGCCAGCAGCTTTGGACAGGGAGGGAAGGACACTGAAGCTTTCTTT; CDR3: CASSFGQGGKDTEAFF
D: -; V: TRBV20-1; size: medium-sized; J: TRBJ1-4; DNA: TGCAGTGCCCTACCCGGGGGGGCTGATAATGAAAAACTGTTTTTT; CDR3: CSALPGGADNEKLFF
D: -; V: TRBV4-2; size: -; J: TRBJ2-3; DNA: TGTGCCAGCAGCCCCGGGCCGCACAGAGATACGCAGTATTTT; CDR3: CASSPGPHRDTQYF
D: -; V: TRBV5-1; size: many; J: TRBJ1-1; DNA: TGCGCCAGCAGCTACTGGGGGACCGATAACACTGAAGCTTTCTTT; CDR3: CASSYWGTDNTEAFF
D: -; V: TRBV3-1; size: many; J: TRBJ1-4; DNA: TGTGCCAGCAGCCACCAACACGGCCGCAAGAATGAAAAACTGTTTTTT; CDR3: CASSHQHGRKNEKLFF
D: -; V: TRBV12-3/TRBV12-4; size: medium-sized; J: TRBJ2-1; DNA: TGTGCCAGCAGTTTAGCGGGGGGGCCTCAGTTCTTC; CDR3: CASSLAGGPQFF
D: -; V: TRBV20-1; size: -; J: TRBJ2-3; DNA: TGCAGTGCTGCCCAGGGTAGCAGCACAGATACGCAGTATTTT; CDR3: CSAAQGSSTDTQYF
D: -; V: TRBV18; size: many; J: TRBJ1-2; DNA: TGTGCCAGCTCCCGTCGGAGGGGGAATAACTATGGCTACACCTTC; CDR3: CASSRRRGNNYGYTF
D: -; V: TRBV11-1; size: many; J: TRBJ2-7; DNA: TGTGCCAGCAGTCGAAGGGCCCCGTGGGTTCATGGCGAGCAGTACTTC; CDR3: CASSRRAPWVHGEQYF
D: -; V: TRBV12-3/TRBV12-4; size: -; J: TRBJ1-5; DNA: TGTGCCAGCAGTTTAAGTTACCCCGGGGGGAATCAGCCCCAGCATTTT; CDR3: CASSLSYPGGNQPQHF
D: -; V: TRBV5-1; size: many; J: TRBJ2-5; DNA: TGCGCCAGCAGCCTGGGGGGGACAGCCCAAGAGACCCAGTACTTC; CDR3: CASSLGGTAQETQYF
D: -; V: TRBV7-2; size: many; J: TRBJ2-3; DNA: TGTGCCAGCAGACAAGGGGGAAGCACAGATACGCAGTATTTT; CDR3: CASRQGGSTDTQYF
D: TRBD2; V: TRBV5-1; size: once; J: TRBJ2-2; DNA: TGCGCCAGCAGCTCCGGACTAGCGGGTGCGAACACCGGGGAGCTGTTTTTT; CDR3: CASSSGLAGANTGELFF
D: TRBD1; V: TRBV7-2; size: many; J: TRBJ1-3; DNA: TGTGCCAGCAGCTTAAGGGGGCTGTTCGGAAACACCATATATTTT; CDR3: CASSLRGLFGNTIYF
D: -; V: TRBV29-1; size: many; J: TRBJ2-5; DNA: TGCAGCGTTGGAGCGGAGACCCAGTACTTC; CDR3: CSVGAETQYF
D: -; V: TRBV11-3; size: many; J: TRBJ1-1; DNA: TGTGCCAGCAGCTCCTCCAAGTCAGGGATGAACACTGAAGCTTTCTTT; CDR3: CASSSSKSGMNTEAFF
D: -; V: TRBV7-9; size: many; J: TRBJ2-3; DNA: TGTGCCAGCAGCTTAGGTCTGGCAGATACGCAGTATTTT; CDR3: CASSLGLADTQYF
D: -; V: TRBV28; size: many; J: TRBJ1-1; DNA: TGTGCCAGCAGGACCCCGGCCCCTGCTTTGAACACTGAAGCTTTCTTT; CDR3: CASRTPAPALNTEAFF
D: -; V: TRBV7-2; size: medium-sized; J: TRBJ2-2; DNA: TGTGCCAGCAGCTTGACTAGTCTTTCACCCGGGGAGCTGTTTTTT; CDR3: CASSLTSLSPGELFF
D: -; V: TRBV5-6; size: -; J: TRBJ1-1; DNA: TGTGCCATCAGCCCCGTGCTGCGGGGGACTGAAGCTTTCTTT; CDR3: CAISPVLRGTEAFF
D: -; V: TRBV7-9; size: medium-sized; J: TRBJ2-7; DNA: TGTGCCAGCAGCGGGCCCGGACTCCCACCCTACGAGCAGTACTTC; CDR3: CASSGPGLPPYEQYF
D: TRBD2; V: TRBV12-3/TRBV12-4; size: -; J: TRBJ2-3; DNA: TGTGCCAGTAGCGGGGCTAGCACAGATACGCAGTATTTT; CDR3: CASSGASTDTQYF
D: TRBD2; V: TRBV20-1; size: many; J: TRBJ2-3; DNA: TGCAGTGCGGCGGGGGGCCCCGAAGATACGCAGTATTTT; CDR3: CSAAGGPEDTQYF
D: TRBD1; V: TRBV11-1; size: many; J: TRBJ1-5; DNA: TGTGCCAGCAGCCCCAGCCCGGACAGGGGGCGAGGGGGCAATCAGCCCCAGCATTTT; CDR3: CASSPSPDRGRGGNQPQHF
D: -; V: TRBV7-2; size: few; J: TRBJ2-5; DNA: TGTGCCAGCAGCAACGGTTGGGAGACCCAGTACTTC; CDR3: CASSNGWETQYF
D: -; V: TRBV20-1; size: medium-sized; J: TRBJ2-3; DNA: TGCAGTGCTACCGACCCGATCCCCGGTTCTTCAGATACGCAGTATTTT; CDR3: CSATDPIPGSSDTQYF
D: TRBD2; V: TRBV7-9; size: many; J: TRBJ2-5; DNA: TGTGCCAGCAGCTTAGAGCCAGTGCGGGGGGCCCAGTACTTC; CDR3: CASSLEPVRGAQYF
D: TRBD1; V: TRBV28; size: -; J: TRBJ2-5; DNA: TGTGCCAGCAGTTCAGACGGGGACAGGGGGGGGACCCAGTACTTC; CDR3: CASSSDGDRGGTQYF
D: -; V: TRBV7-9; size: many; J: TRBJ1-1; DNA: TGTGCCAGCAGCTTAGGATCAACCACTGAAGCTTTCTTT; CDR3: CASSLGSTTEAFF
D: TRBD1; V: TRBV7-9; size: many; J: TRBJ1-2; DNA: TGTGCCAGCAGCCCACTTGGACAGGGGGCATTAGGCTATGGCTACACCTTC; CDR3: CASSPLGQGALGYGYTF
D: -; V: TRBV18; size: many; J: TRBJ1-5; DNA: TGTGCCAGCTCACCCCCGGGGATTAGCAATCAGCCCCAGCATTTT; CDR3: CASSPPGISNQPQHF
D: -; V: TRBV5-6; size: few; J: TRBJ2-3; DNA: TGTGCCAGGGGCCCCGCGTCGACAGATACGCAGTATTTT; CDR3: CARGPASTDTQYF
D: -; V: TRBV7-9; size: medium-sized; J: TRBJ1-1; DNA: TGTGCCAGCAGCGCGCGACAGACGAACACTGAAGCTTTCTTT; CDR3: CASSARQTNTEAFF